This T cell receptor beta chain originates from a study of blood T cell repertoires in COVID-19. Clones were sequenced by immunoSEQ multiplex PCR, and TCRdb holds only the in-frame ones, with some missing. This table holds around 190,000 clones, 88% found once. This CDR3 spans 15 amino acids. Losses at the gene ends were 4 bases for V and 4 bases for J; bases not matched to a gene: 10. Germline CDR1 SNHLY, CDR2 FYNNEI. Sequenced material: PBMCs or T cells enriched from blood (not recorded which). The clonotype originates from a woman between 18 and 29 years old who had recovered from COVID-19. The chain links TRBV2 to TRBJ2-7, with 7 bases lining up with TRBD2. The CDR3 sequence is CASSVGGTGTYEQYF. The CDR3 coding sequence is TGTGCCAGCAGTGTGGGGGGGACCGGTACATACGAGCAGTACTTC.